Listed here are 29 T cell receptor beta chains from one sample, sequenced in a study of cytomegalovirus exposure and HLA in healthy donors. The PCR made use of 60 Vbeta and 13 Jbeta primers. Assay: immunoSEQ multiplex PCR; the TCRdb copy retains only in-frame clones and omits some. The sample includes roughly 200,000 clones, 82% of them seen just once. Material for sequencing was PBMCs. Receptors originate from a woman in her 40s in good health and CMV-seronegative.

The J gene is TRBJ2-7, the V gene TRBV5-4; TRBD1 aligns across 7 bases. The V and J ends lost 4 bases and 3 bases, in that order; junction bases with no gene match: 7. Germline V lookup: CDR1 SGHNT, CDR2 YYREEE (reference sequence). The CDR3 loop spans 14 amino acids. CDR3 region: CASSLRGILYEQYF. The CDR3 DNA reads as TGTGCCAGCAGCCTCAGGGGGATTCTCTACGAGCAGTACTTC.

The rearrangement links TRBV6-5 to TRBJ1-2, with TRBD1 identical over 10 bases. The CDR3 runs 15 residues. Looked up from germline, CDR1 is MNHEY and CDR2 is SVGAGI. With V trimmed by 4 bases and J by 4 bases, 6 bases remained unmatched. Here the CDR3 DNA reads TGTGCCAGCAGTTCATCCTGGACAGGGGGCTATGGCTACACCTTC. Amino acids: CASSSSWTGGYGYTF.

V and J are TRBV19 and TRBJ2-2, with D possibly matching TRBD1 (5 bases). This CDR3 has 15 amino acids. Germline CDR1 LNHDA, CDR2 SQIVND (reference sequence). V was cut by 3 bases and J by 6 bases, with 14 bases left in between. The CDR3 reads CASSIRVSPAGELFF. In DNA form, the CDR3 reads TGTGCCAGTAGTATCAGGGTATCGCCCGCCGGGGAGCTGTTTTTT.

The CDR3 spells CASSLRTSGVADTQYF. The CDR3 coding sequence is TGTGCCAGCAGTTTACGGACTAGCGGGGTAGCAGATACGCAGTATTTT. The chain employs TRBV6-5 and TRBJ2-3; 12 bases agree with TRBD2. V lost 4 bases and J lost 4; bases outside the gene matches: 6. The CDR3 loop spans 16 amino acids. CDR1 MNHEY and CDR2 SVGAGI come from the germline V gene.

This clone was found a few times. Here the CDR3 reads CAVHSYSNQPQHF. The DNA of the CDR3 is TGTGCCGTGCATAGCTATAGCAATCAGCCCCAGCATTTT. This chain connects TRBV28 to TRBJ1-5; the D is unclear. This CDR3 is built from 13 residues. V was pared by 11 bases and J by 0 bases, with 11 bases between. Germline V gene data show CDR1 as MDHEN and CDR2 as SYDVKM.

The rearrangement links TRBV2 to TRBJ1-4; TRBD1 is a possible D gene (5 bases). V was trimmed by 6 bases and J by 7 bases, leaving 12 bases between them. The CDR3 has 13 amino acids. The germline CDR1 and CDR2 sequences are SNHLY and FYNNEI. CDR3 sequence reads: CASSRGEGEKLFF. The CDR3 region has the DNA TGTGCCAGCAGCCGGGGGGAAGGTGAAAAACTGTTTTTT. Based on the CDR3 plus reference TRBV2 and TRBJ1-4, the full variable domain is EPEVTQTPSHQVTQMGQEVILRCVPISNHLYFYWYRQILGQKVEFLVSFYNNEISEKSEIFDDQFSVERPDGSNFTLKIRSTKLEDSAMYFCASSRGEGEKLFFGSGTQLSVL.

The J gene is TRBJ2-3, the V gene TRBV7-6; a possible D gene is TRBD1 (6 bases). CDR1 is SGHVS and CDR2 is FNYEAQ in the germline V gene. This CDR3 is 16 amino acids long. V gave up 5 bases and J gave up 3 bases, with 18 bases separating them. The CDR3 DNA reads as TGTGCCAGCAGCACTTATACAGGGTTAGGAACAGATACGCAGTATTTT. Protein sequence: CASSTYTGLGTDTQYF.

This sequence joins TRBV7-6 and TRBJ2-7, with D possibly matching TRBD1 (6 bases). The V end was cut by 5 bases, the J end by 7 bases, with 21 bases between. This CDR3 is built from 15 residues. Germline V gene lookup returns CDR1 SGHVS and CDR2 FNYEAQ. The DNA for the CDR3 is TGTGCCAGCAGCCAGGGGACGGGGCCCATATGGGAGCAGTACTTC. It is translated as CASSQGTGPIWEQYF.

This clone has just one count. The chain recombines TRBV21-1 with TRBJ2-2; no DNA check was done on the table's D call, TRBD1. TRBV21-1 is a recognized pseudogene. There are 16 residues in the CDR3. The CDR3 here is CASSFRHDRGAGELFF. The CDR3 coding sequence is TGTGCCAGCAGCTTCCGACATGACAGGGGAGCCGGGGAGCTGTTTTTT.

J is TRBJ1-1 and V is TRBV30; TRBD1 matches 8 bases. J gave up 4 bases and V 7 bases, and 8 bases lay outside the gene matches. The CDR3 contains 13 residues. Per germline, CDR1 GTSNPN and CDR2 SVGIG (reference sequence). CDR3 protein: CAYAGQVGTEAFF. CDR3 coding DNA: TGTGCCTACGCGGGACAGGTGGGCACTGAAGCTTTCTTT. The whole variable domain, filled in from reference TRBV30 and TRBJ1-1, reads SQTIHQWPATLVQPVGSPLSLECTVEGTSNPNLYWYRQAAGRGLQLLFYSVGIGQISSEVPQNLSASRPQDRQFILSSKKLLLSDSGFYLCAYAGQVGTEAFFGQGTRLTVV.

DNA for the CDR3: TGTGCCAGCTCACCAGAGCCCAATAGCAATCAGCCCCAGCATTTT. It codes for CASSPEPNSNQPQHF. This chain uses TRBV18 with TRBJ1-5, with D hard to call. Trimming took off 2 bases at V and 0 bases at J, with 8 bases between the two ends. Germline lookup yields CDR1 KGHSH and CDR2 LQKENI. CDR3 length equals 15 residues. Full variable domain (missing parts from reference TRBV18 and TRBJ1-5): NAGVMQNPRHLVRRRGQEARLRCSPMKGHSHVYWYRQLPEEGLKFMVYLQKENIIDESGMPKERFSAEFPKEGPSILRIQQVVRGDSAAYFCASSPEPNSNQPQHFGDGTRLSIL.

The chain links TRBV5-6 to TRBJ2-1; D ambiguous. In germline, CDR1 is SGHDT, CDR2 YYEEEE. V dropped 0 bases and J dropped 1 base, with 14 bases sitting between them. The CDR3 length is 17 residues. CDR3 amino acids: CASSLGLVSSSYNEQFF. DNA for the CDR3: TGTGCCAGCAGCTTGGGTTTAGTCTCCTCGTCCTACAATGAGCAGTTCTTC.

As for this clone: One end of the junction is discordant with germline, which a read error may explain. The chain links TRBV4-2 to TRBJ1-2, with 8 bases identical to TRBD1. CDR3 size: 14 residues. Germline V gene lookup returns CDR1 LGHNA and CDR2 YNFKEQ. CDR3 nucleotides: TGTGCCAGCAGCCAGACCGCAGGGGGCGGCGGCTACCCCTTC. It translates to CASSQTAGGGGYPF.

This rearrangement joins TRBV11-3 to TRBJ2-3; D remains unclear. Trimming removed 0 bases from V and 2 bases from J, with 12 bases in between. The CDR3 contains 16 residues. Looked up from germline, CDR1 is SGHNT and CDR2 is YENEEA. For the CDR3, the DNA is TGTGCCAGCAGCTTAGATCTGGTCGCGGCCACAGATACGCAGTATTTT. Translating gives CASSLDLVAATDTQYF.

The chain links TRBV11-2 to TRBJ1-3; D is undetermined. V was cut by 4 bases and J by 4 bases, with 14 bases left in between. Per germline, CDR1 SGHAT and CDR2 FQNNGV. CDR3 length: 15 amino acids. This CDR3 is CASSSYSSYGNTIYF. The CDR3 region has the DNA TGTGCCAGCAGCTCCTACAGTTCGTACGGAAACACCATATATTTT.

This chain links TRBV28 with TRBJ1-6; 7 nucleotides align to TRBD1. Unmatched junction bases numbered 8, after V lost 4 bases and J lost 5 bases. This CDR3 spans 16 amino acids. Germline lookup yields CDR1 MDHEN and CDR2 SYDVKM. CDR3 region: CASSSLGQANNSPLHF. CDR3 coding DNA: TGTGCCAGCAGTTCCCTAGGACAGGCTAATAATTCACCCCTCCACTTT. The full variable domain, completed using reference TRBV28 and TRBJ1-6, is DVKVTQSSRYLVKRTGEKVFLECVQDMDHENMFWYRQDPGLGLRLIYFSYDVKMKEKGDIPEGYSVSREKKERFSLILESASTNQTSMYLCASSSLGQANNSPLHFGNGTRLTVT.

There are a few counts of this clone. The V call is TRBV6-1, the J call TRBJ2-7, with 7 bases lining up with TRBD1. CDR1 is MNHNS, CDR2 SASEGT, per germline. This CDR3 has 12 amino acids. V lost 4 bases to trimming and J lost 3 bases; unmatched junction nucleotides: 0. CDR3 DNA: TGTGCCAGCAGTGGACAGGGCTACGAGCAGTACTTC. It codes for CASSGQGYEQYF.

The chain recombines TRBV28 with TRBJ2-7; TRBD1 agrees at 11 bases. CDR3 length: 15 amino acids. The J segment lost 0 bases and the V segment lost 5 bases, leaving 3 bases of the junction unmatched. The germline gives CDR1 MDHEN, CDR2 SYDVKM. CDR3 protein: CASSIGTGGSYEQYF. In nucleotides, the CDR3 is TGTGCCAGCAGTATAGGGACAGGGGGCTCCTACGAGCAGTACTTC.

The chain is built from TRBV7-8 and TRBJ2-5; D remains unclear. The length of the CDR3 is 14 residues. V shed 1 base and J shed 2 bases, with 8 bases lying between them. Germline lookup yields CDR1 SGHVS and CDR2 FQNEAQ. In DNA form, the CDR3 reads TGTGCCAGCAGCTTAGAACTGCTTCAAGAGACCCAGTACTTC. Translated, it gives CASSLELLQETQYF.

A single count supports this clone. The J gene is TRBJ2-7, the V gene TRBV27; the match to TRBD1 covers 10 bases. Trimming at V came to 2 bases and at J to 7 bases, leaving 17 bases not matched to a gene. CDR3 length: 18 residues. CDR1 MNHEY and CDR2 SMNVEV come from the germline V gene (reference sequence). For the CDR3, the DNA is TGTGCCAGCAGTTTAATTTCCCTCGCCGGGACAGGGGAAAAAGAGCAGTACTTC. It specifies CASSLISLAGTGEKEQYF.

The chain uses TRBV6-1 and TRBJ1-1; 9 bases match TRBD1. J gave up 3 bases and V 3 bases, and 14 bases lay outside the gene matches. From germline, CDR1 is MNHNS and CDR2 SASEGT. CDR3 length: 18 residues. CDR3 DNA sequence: TGTGCCAGCAGTGAGACAGGGGGTTTAAATCGGGTGTACACTGAAGCTTTCTTT. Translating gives CASSETGGLNRVYTEAFF.

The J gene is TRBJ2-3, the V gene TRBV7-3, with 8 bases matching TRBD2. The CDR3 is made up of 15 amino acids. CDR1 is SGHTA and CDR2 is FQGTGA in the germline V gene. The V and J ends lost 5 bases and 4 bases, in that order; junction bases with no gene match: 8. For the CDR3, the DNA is TGTGCCAGCAGCGCCCGGGGGGGCCCCGCAGATACGCAGTATTTT. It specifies CASSARGGPADTQYF.

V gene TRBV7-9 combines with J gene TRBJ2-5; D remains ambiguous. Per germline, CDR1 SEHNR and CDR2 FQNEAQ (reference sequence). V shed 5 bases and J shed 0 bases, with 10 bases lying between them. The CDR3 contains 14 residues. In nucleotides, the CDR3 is TGTGCCAGCAGCCACCGAGCGAACCAAGAGACCCAGTACTTC. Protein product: CASSHRANQETQYF.

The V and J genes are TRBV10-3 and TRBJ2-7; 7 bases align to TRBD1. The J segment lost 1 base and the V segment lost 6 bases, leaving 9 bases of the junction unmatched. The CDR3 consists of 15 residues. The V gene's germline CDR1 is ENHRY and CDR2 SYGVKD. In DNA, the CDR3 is TGTGCCATCAGCGAGGGGACAGCTCAGTCCTACGAGCAGTACTTC. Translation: CAISEGTAQSYEQYF.

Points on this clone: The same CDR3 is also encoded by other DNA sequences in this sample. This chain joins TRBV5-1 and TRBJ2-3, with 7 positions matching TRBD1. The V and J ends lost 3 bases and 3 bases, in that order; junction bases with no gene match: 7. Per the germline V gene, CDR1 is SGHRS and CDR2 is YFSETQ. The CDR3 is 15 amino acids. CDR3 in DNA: TGCGCCAGCAGCTCCCCGGGACAGCGAACAGATACGCAGTATTTT. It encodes CASSSPGQRTDTQYF.

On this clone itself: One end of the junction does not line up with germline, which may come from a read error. The CDR3 nucleotides read TGTGCCAGCAGCTTAGGCACAGGGGAGTTTACGCAGCAGCACTTC. Translated, it gives CASSLGTGEFTQQHF. V is TRBV7-6 and J is TRBJ2-7, with 7 positions matching TRBD1. This CDR3 has 15 residues. Germline CDR1 and CDR2: SGHVS and FNYEAQ.

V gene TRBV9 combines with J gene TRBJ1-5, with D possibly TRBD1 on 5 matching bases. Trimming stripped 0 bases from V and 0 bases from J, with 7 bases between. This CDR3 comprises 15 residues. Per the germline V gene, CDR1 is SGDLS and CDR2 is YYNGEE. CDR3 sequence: CASSVGGNSNQPQHF. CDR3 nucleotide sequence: TGTGCCAGCAGCGTAGGGGGCAATAGCAATCAGCCCCAGCATTTT.

The CDR3 DNA sequence: TGTGCCAGCAGCTTAGAAGGGACAGTAAACACTGAAGCTTTCTTT. This codes for CASSLEGTVNTEAFF. The genes are TRBV11-3 and TRBJ1-1; 7 nucleotides agree with TRBD1. Germline loops: CDR1 SGHNT, CDR2 YENEEA. CDR3 size: 15 residues. V shed 0 bases and J 2 bases; nucleotides not matched to a gene: 3.

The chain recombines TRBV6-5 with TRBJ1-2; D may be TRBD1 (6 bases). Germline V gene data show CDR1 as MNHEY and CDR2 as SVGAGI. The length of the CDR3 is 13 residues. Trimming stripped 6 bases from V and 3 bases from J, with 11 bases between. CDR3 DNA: TGTGCCAGCAGCCGGACAGTGTACTATGGCTACACCTTC. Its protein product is CASSRTVYYGYTF.